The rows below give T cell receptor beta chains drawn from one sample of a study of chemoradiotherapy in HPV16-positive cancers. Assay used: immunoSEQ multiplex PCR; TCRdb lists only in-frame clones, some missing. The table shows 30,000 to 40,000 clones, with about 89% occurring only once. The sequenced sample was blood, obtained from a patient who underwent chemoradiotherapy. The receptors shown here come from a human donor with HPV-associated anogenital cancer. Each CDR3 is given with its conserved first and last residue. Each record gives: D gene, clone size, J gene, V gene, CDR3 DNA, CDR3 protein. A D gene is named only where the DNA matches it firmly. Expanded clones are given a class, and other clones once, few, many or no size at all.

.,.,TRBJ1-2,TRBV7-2,TGTGCCAGCAGCTTAGTTACCGTGGACCCTCATCTGGCCTTC,CASSLVTVDPHLAF
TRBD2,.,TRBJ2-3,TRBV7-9,TGTGCCAGCAGCTGGGGAGGGAGCACAGATACGCAGTATTTT,CASSWGGSTDTQYF
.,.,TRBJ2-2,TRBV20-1,TGCAGTGTCGCGACCGGGGAGCTGTTTTTT,CSVATGELFF
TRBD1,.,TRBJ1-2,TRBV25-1,TGTGCCAGCAGTGAAACAGGGGAGTATGGCTACACCTTC,CASSETGEYGYTF
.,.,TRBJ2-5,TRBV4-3,TGCGCCAGCAGCCAAGGTATCCAACGCGGGGAGACCCAGTACTTC,CASSQGIQRGETQYF
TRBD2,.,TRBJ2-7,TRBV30,TGTGCCTGGAGTGTAATGCGGGAGAGGCCCGAGCAGTACTTC,CAWSVMRERPEQYF
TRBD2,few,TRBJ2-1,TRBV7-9,TGTGCCAGCAGCCCAAGCCCCGTAGCGGGAGGGCCGCGAAATGAGCAGTTCTTC,CASSPSPVAGGPRNEQFF
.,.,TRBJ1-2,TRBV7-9,TGTGCCAGCAGCCTGGACTTTACCCACAATGGCTACACCTTC,CASSLDFTHNGYTF
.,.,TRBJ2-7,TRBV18,TGTGCCAGCTCACCAGAGGGGGGGGCCTACGAGCAGTACTTC,CASSPEGGAYEQYF
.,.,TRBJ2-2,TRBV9,TGTGCCAGCAGCCAACACACCGGGGAGCTGTTTTTT,CASSQHTGELFF
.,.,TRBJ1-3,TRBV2,TGTGCCAGCAGTGAAGTTTGGGGGTCCCTCTCTGGAAACACCATATATTTT,CASSEVWGSLSGNTIYF
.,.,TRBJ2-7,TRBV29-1,TGCAGCGTTGGTCGGAATAGCAGGGAGCAGTACTTC,CSVGRNSREQYF
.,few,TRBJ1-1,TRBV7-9,TGTGCCAGCAGCTTAGCGCAGGGGAACACTGAAGCTTTCTTT,CASSLAQGNTEAFF